Below, 29 T cell receptor beta chains from the same sample are listed, as sequenced in a study of technical replicates of blood from several donors. Assay used: immunoSEQ multiplex PCR; TCRdb lists only in-frame clones, some missing. The table shows approximately 69,000 clones, with around 97% occurring only once. What was sequenced was T cells isolated from PBMCs. The source is a human donor in good health.

The chain is built from TRBV5-5 and TRBJ2-3; 7 positions match TRBD2. V was clipped by 4 bases and J by 3 bases; unmatched bases: 5. The CDR3 is 14 amino acids. The germline CDR1 and CDR2 sequences are SGHKS and YYEKEE (reference sequence). For the CDR3, the DNA is TGTGCCAGCAGCGGGGGACTAAGGACAGATACGCAGTATTTT. Translated, it gives CASSGGLRTDTQYF.

The V call is TRBV4-1, the J call TRBJ1-2; D is possibly TRBD1 (5 bases). CDR1 is MGHRA and CDR2 is YSYEKL in the germline V gene. This CDR3 is built from 13 residues. V was clipped by 1 base and J by 6 bases, with 9 bases between them. CDR3 in amino acids: CASSQALGDGYTF. CDR3 DNA: TGCGCCAGCAGCCAAGCTTTAGGGGATGGCTACACCTTC.

This chain connects TRBV13 to TRBJ1-2; 9 nucleotides match TRBD1. Germline CDR1 is PRHDT and CDR2 is FYEKMQ (reference sequence). The CDR3 is 16 residues long. V was clipped by 5 bases and J by 1 base; unmatched bases: 8. DNA of the CDR3: TGTGCCAGCAGCGTACGGGACAGGGTCTATAACTATGGCTACACCTTC. It codes for CASSVRDRVYNYGYTF.

The chain employs TRBV7-8 and TRBJ1-5; TRBD1 matches 8 bases. In germline, CDR1 is SGHVS, CDR2 FQNEAQ. Trimming at V came to 5 bases and at J to 6 bases, leaving 9 bases not matched to a gene. The CDR3 consists of 15 residues. As DNA, the CDR3 is TGTGCCAGCAGCCGTGACAGGGGTCCATCTCAGCCCCAGCATTTT. As protein: CASSRDRGPSQPQHF.

The V call is TRBV6-5, the J call TRBJ1-5, with TRBD1 identical over 7 bases. Germline CDR1 reads MNHEY; CDR2 reads SVGAGI. The CDR3 contains 14 residues. V lost 5 bases to trimming and J lost 7 bases; unmatched junction nucleotides: 8. CDR3 nucleotides: TGTGCCAGCAGTGAACCAGGGGGAAAGCAGCCCCAGCATTTT. It yields the protein CASSEPGGKQPQHF.

The gene calls are TRBV5-1 and TRBJ2-1, with 9 nucleotides matching TRBD1. The CDR3 length is 15 residues. CDR1 and CDR2 (germline): SGHRS, YFSETQ. V was pared by 4 bases and J by 4 bases, with 6 bases of the junction left unmatched. The CDR3 DNA follows: TGCGCCAGCAGCCAAGGACAGGGGTCGTACAATGAGCAGTTCTTC. It codes for CASSQGQGSYNEQFF.

V usage is TRBV29-1 and J usage is TRBJ2-5, with D possibly matching TRBD1 (6 bases). The germline gives CDR1 SQVTM, CDR2 ANQGSEA. V lost 7 bases to trimming and J lost 1 base, with 13 bases between them. The CDR3 sequence is 13 residues long. CDR3 sequence: CSATGTRQETQYF. Written as DNA, the CDR3 is TGCAGCGCCACCGGGACACGCCAAGAGACCCAGTACTTC.

The V call is TRBV6-6, the J call TRBJ1-2; 7 nucleotides align to TRBD1. J was trimmed by 4 bases and V by 5 bases; bases with no gene match: 7. This CDR3 has 14 amino acids. From germline, CDR1 is MNHNY and CDR2 SVGAGI (reference sequence). Written as DNA, the CDR3 is TGTGCCAGCAGTCGGACAGGCGGTTCCTATGGCTACACCTTC. It specifies CASSRTGGSYGYTF.

The rearrangement joins TRBV25-1 to TRBJ1-1; 7 nucleotides agree with TRBD1. Germline loops: CDR1 MGHDK, CDR2 SYGVNS. The CDR3 length is 14 residues. J was trimmed by 4 bases and V by 8 bases; bases with no gene match: 10. CDR3 nucleotide sequence: TGTGCCAGCGGGGAGACAGGGTTCATCACTGAAGCTTTCTTT. Residues: CASGETGFITEAFF.

J is TRBJ1-2 and V is TRBV25-1; 9 bases line up with TRBD1. The CDR3 is 14 amino acids. Germline assignment: CDR1 MGHDK and CDR2 SYGVNS. J lost 4 bases, V lost 3 bases, and 3 bases had no gene match. CDR3 in DNA: TGTGCCAGCAGTGAGGGACAGGGAGGCTATGGCTACACCTTC. It yields the protein CASSEGQGGYGYTF.

This chain links TRBV10-2 with TRBJ1-1; D might be TRBD1 (5 bases). The CDR3 runs to 16 residues. V was clipped by 3 bases and J by 1 base, with 15 bases between them. CDR1 is WSHSY and CDR2 is SAAADI in the germline V gene. CDR3 DNA sequence: TGCGCCAGCAGTGACAGACAGAGAAAAGGGAACACTGAAGCTTTCTTT. It codes for CASSDRQRKGNTEAFF.

The gene calls are TRBV2 and TRBJ2-3, with 7 positions matching TRBD1. J was trimmed by 11 bases and V by 3 bases; bases with no gene match: 8. This CDR3 contains 13 residues. CDR1 SNHLY and CDR2 FYNNEI come from the germline V gene. Here the CDR3 reads CASSETGYSRQYF. CDR3 coding DNA: TGTGCCAGCAGTGAGACAGGGTATAGTCGGCAGTATTTT.

This chain joins TRBV5-1 and TRBJ2-4; unclear D gene. With 4 bases removed from V and 8 bases from J, the gap between germline ends came to 13 bases. Germline CDR1 reads SGHRS; CDR2 reads YFSETQ. CDR3 length: 13 residues. The CDR3 sequence is CASSVSPLDIQYF. The DNA of the CDR3 is TGCGCCAGCAGCGTATCCCCTCTTGACATTCAGTACTTC.

The rearrangement joins TRBV19 to TRBJ1-2; TRBD1 might be the D (5 bases). This CDR3 has 15 residues. The V and J ends lost 7 bases and 6 bases respectively, with 21 bases between them. CDR1 is LNHDA, CDR2 SQIVND, per germline (reference sequence). This chain's CDR3 is CASTQGAGGLDGYTF. CDR3 sequence (DNA): TGTGCCAGTACCCAAGGGGCCGGGGGTTTGGATGGCTACACCTTC.

The V gene is TRBV7-5, the J gene TRBJ2-5; TRBD1 is the table's D call and was not checked against the DNA. TRBV7-5 is reported as a pseudogene. The CDR3 runs 15 residues. CDR3: CVRRLERGSQETQYF. CDR3 in DNA: TGTGTCAGAAGGCTAGAAAGGGGTAGCCAAGAGACCCAGTACTTC.

V and J are TRBV2 and TRBJ2-7, with D possibly matching TRBD1 (5 bases). Germline values: CDR1 SNHLY, CDR2 FYNNEI. This CDR3 spans 14 amino acids. The V end lost 1 base, the J end lost 3 bases, and 10 bases lay between the germline ends. The CDR3 coding sequence is TGTGCCAGCAGTGAAGTAGACAGTTTCTACGAGCAGTACTTC. Translated, it gives CASSEVDSFYEQYF.

This chain uses TRBV5-1 with TRBJ2-3, with 11 positions matching TRBD1. V dropped 4 bases and J dropped 2; count of bases not matched to a gene: 6. This CDR3 region has 16 residues. Per germline, CDR1 SGHRS and CDR2 YFSETQ. CDR3 loop: CASSGTGGRDTDTQYF. The CDR3 DNA reads as TGCGCCAGCAGCGGGACAGGGGGTCGCGACACAGATACGCAGTATTTT.

V gene TRBV11-2 combines with J gene TRBJ1-1, with a weak D call TRBD1 (5 bases). Germline V gene data show CDR1 as SGHAT and CDR2 as FQNNGV. The CDR3 loop spans 15 amino acids. V lost 5 bases to trimming and J lost 0 bases, with 13 bases between them. CDR3 in DNA: TGTGCCAGCAGCCCTTCGGGACTCCTGAACACTGAAGCTTTCTTT. Translating gives CASSPSGLLNTEAFF.

CDR3 loop: CASSSTAAKNIQYF. CDR3 DNA: TGCGCCAGCAGCTCGACTGCAGCCAAAAACATTCAGTACTTC. This chain uses TRBV5-1 with TRBJ2-4, with no clear D. V dropped 3 bases and J dropped 0 bases, with 7 bases sitting between them. CDR3 length equals 14 residues. Germline CDR1 reads SGHRS; CDR2 reads YFSETQ.

The V and J genes are TRBV5-1 and TRBJ1-4, with TRBD1 matching 10 bases. The CDR3 is 14 residues long. In germline, CDR1 is SGHRS, CDR2 YFSETQ. V lost 5 bases to trimming and J lost 7 bases; unmatched junction nucleotides: 5. The DNA for the CDR3 is TGCGCCAGCAGGACCCGGGACAGGGGTGAAAAACTGTTTTTT. Its translation is CASRTRDRGEKLFF.

This clone was observed a handful of times. The CDR3 DNA follows: TGTGCCAGCAGTAGGGGGAACACTGAAGCTTTCTTT. Its protein product is CASSRGNTEAFF. The rearrangement links TRBV27 to TRBJ1-1; a weak D match, TRBD1 (5 bases). CDR3 length: 12 amino acids. CDR1 is MNHEY, CDR2 SMNVEV, per germline (reference sequence). V lost 5 bases to trimming and J lost 1 base, with 5 bases between them.

The V call is TRBV6-1, the J call TRBJ1-6, with D tentatively TRBD1 (5 bases). Germline-derived CDR1 and CDR2 are MNHNS and SASEGT. Trimming took off 1 base at V and 0 bases at J, with 7 bases between the two ends. This CDR3 has 16 residues. The CDR3 loop is CASSEEGISYNSPLHF. CDR3 nucleotide sequence: TGTGCCAGCAGTGAAGAGGGGATCTCCTATAATTCACCCCTCCACTTT.

The V and J genes are TRBV5-1 and TRBJ1-1; the D is unclear. The V end lost 0 bases, the J end lost 0 bases, and 9 bases lay between the germline ends. Germline CDR1 reads SGHRS; CDR2 reads YFSETQ. The CDR3 covers 15 residues. The CDR3 DNA reads TGCGCCAGCAGCTTGGCTCAGAAGATGAACACTGAAGCTTTCTTT. This sequence encodes CASSLAQKMNTEAFF.

The chain carries TRBV5-1 and TRBJ2-5; tentatively, D is TRBD2 (5 bases). Germline V gene data show CDR1 as SGHRS and CDR2 as YFSETQ. This CDR3 spans 13 amino acids. Between the trimmed V and J ends, which lost 2 bases and 1 base, there was a span of 6 bases. Here the CDR3 reads CASSFGVQETQYF. CDR3 in DNA: TGCGCCAGCAGCTTCGGGGTCCAAGAGACCCAGTACTTC.

The V call is TRBV6-1, the J call TRBJ2-1; 9 positions match TRBD2. The V segment lost 8 bases and the J segment 2 bases; nucleotides outside the gene matches: 7. Germline loops: CDR1 MNHNS, CDR2 SASEGT. The CDR3 loop spans 15 amino acids. The CDR3 reads CASGRAGGTYNEQFF. For the CDR3, the DNA is TGTGCCAGCGGACGAGCGGGAGGTACCTACAATGAGCAGTTCTTC.

The chain couples TRBV7-9 to TRBJ2-1; 14 positions match TRBD2. In germline, CDR1 is SEHNR, CDR2 FQNEAQ (reference sequence). Trimming took 2 bases from V and 5 from J; bases not matched to a gene: 11. The CDR3 length is 19 residues. The CDR3 bases are TGTGCCAGCAGCTTAAACCGTGGACTAGCGGGGGGAGTAAACAATGAGCAGTTCTTC. This encodes CASSLNRGLAGGVNNEQFF.

V and J are TRBV18 and TRBJ2-7, with TRBD2 matching 11 bases. The V gene's germline CDR1 is KGHSH and CDR2 LQKENI. With 0 bases clipped from V and 0 bases from J, the junction kept 4 bases outside the gene matches. The CDR3 length is 17 residues. CDR3 sequence (DNA): TGTGCCAGCTCACCACCGTCTAGCGGGAGGTTCTCCTACGAGCAGTACTTC. Translation gives CASSPPSSGRFSYEQYF. The whole variable domain, remainder taken from reference TRBV18 and TRBJ2-7, is NAGVMQNPRHLVRRRGQEARLRCSPMKGHSHVYWYRQLPEEGLKFMVYLQKENIIDESGMPKERFSAEFPKEGPSILRIQQVVRGDSAAYFCASSPPSSGRFSYEQYFGPGTRLTVT.

The chain carries TRBV19 and TRBJ2-7, with 13 bases that match TRBD2. V lost 4 bases, J lost 3 bases, and 9 bases stayed unmatched. Germline V CDR1 and CDR2: LNHDA, SQIVND (reference sequence). The CDR3 extends over 17 amino acids. In DNA, the CDR3 is TGTGCCAGTAGTAGATCGGTACTAGCGGGAGGGCTCTACGAGCAGTACTTC. Translation gives CASSRSVLAGGLYEQYF.

The rearrangement links TRBV6-5 to TRBJ2-5; 9 bases are shared with TRBD2. V lost 6 bases and J lost 4; bases outside the gene matches: 9. CDR1 MNHEY and CDR2 SVGAGI come from the germline V gene. The CDR3 length is 15 residues. CDR3 residues: CASRGLGLARETQYF. For the CDR3, the DNA is TGTGCCAGCAGGGGTCTGGGACTAGCTAGAGAGACCCAGTACTTC.